The 20 T cell receptor beta chains below were found in one sample sequenced in a study of blood T cell repertoires in COVID-19. Repertoires were generated with immunoSEQ multiplex PCR, while TCRdb's copy carries only in-frame clones and drops some. The table has 390,000 or so clones, roughly nine tenths seen once. Material for sequencing was PBMCs or T cells enriched from blood (not recorded which). The receptors were gathered from a man between 18 and 29 years old who had recovered from COVID-19.

The rearrangement joins TRBV6-1 to TRBJ1-1; D not certain. CDR1 MNHNS and CDR2 SASEGT come from the germline V gene. The CDR3 is 15 residues long. V shed 0 bases and J shed 0 bases, with 8 bases lying between them. CDR3 protein: CASSEARQVNTEAFF. CDR3 nucleotides: TGTGCCAGCAGTGAAGCAAGGCAGGTGAACACTGAAGCTTTCTTT.

The V gene is TRBV7-2, the J gene TRBJ1-1; maybe TRBD1 (6 bases). The CDR3 sequence is 11 residues long. V dropped 5 bases and J dropped 8 bases, with 9 bases sitting between them. The germline gives CDR1 SGHTA, CDR2 FQGNSA. CDR3: CASSPQGEAFF. Written as DNA, the CDR3 is TGTGCCAGCAGCCCTCAGGGGGAAGCTTTCTTT.

V and J are TRBV19 and TRBJ2-2; D not resolved. This CDR3 region has 15 residues. Germline CDR1 reads LNHDA; CDR2 reads SQIVND (reference sequence). The V end lost 3 bases, the J end lost 0 bases, and 8 bases lay between the germline ends. The DNA of the CDR3 is TGTGCCAGTAGTATCGGTCAGGCGAACACCGGGGAGCTGTTTTTT. Its translation: CASSIGQANTGELFF.

The V gene is TRBV11-2, the J gene TRBJ1-4; the D is unclear. Per the germline V gene, CDR1 is SGHAT and CDR2 is FQNNGV. V was cut by 5 bases and J by 7 bases, with 14 bases left in between. The CDR3 consists of 14 residues. The CDR3 DNA follows: TGTGCCAGCAGCCGCTATGGTGATGGTGAAAAACTGTTTTTT. It translates to CASSRYGDGEKLFF.

V usage is TRBV5-4 and J usage is TRBJ2-2; the D gene is possibly TRBD2 (6 bases). This CDR3 region has 15 residues. CDR1 SGHNT and CDR2 YYREEE come from the germline V gene (reference sequence). V lost 4 bases, J lost 4 bases, and 14 bases lay in between. CDR3 nucleotide sequence: TGTGCCAGCAGCCGAAGCGGGTCGCTCACCGGGGAGCTGTTTTTT. Its protein product is CASSRSGSLTGELFF.

This sequence joins TRBV5-4 and TRBJ2-7; 9 bases align to TRBD1. V dropped 0 bases and J dropped 2; count of bases not matched to a gene: 3. In germline, CDR1 is SGHNT, CDR2 YYREEE (reference sequence). The CDR3 extends over 15 amino acids. The DNA of the CDR3 is TGTGCCAGCAGCTTGGGGGGACAGGGCCCCTACGAGCAGTACTTC. Amino acid sequence: CASSLGGQGPYEQYF.

This sequence joins TRBV6-5 and TRBJ2-3, with a weak D call TRBD1 (5 bases). From germline, CDR1 is MNHEY and CDR2 SVGAGI. Trimming left V 0 bases short and J 5 bases short, with 15 bases between. This CDR3 is built from 16 residues. The CDR3 is CASSYSGGARIDTQYF. CDR3 DNA sequence: TGTGCCAGCAGTTACTCAGGTGGGGCGCGGATAGATACGCAGTATTTT.

This clone was seen a handful of times. The gene calls are TRBV27 and TRBJ1-3; maybe TRBD1 (6 bases). Germline assignment: CDR1 MNHEY and CDR2 SMNVEV (reference sequence). V was clipped by 0 bases and J by 2 bases, with 8 bases between them. The CDR3 extends over 15 amino acids. The CDR3 DNA sequence: TGTGCCAGCAGTTTATCCAGGGGACCTGGAAACACCATATATTTT. Residues: CASSLSRGPGNTIYF.

The V gene is TRBV3-1 (or the pseudogene TRBV3-2), the J gene TRBJ2-7; possible D gene TRBD2, 5 bases. Looked up from germline, CDR1 is LGHDT and CDR2 is YNNKEL (reference sequence). V lost 1 base to trimming and J lost 6 bases, with 7 bases between them. The CDR3 is made up of 12 amino acids. CDR3 in DNA: TGTGCCAGCAGCCAAGTAGAGGGCGAGCAGTACTTC. This sequence encodes CASSQVEGEQYF.

Details on this clone: The conserved phenylalanine or tryptophan is not found at the CDR3 terminus, so this likely reflects a read error. Because the CDR3's place on the DNA is in doubt, the DNA is left out and the CDR3 is given as listed by TCRdb. The chain has TRBV29-1 and TRBJ1-2; the D call of TRBD1 is as the table states it, not checked on the DNA. The CDR3 comprises 13 residues, both ends counted. Germline loops: CDR1 SQVTM, CDR2 ANQGSEA. CDR3 protein: CSVDNLGRGQIEY.

This clone has a handful of counts. V usage is TRBV7-9 and J usage is TRBJ2-3, with D maybe TRBD1 (5 bases). The CDR3 runs to 14 residues. Deletions cut 5 bases from V and 3 bases from J, with 12 bases between. Germline values: CDR1 SEHNR, CDR2 FQNEAQ (reference sequence). The CDR3 reads CASSVTQGTDTQYF. The DNA of the CDR3 is TGTGCCAGCAGCGTTACGCAGGGAACAGATACGCAGTATTTT.

The sample holds a few counts of this clone. The genes are TRBV5-1 and TRBJ2-2; the match to TRBD1 covers 10 bases. This CDR3 spans 14 amino acids. V lost 3 bases, J lost 4 bases, and 0 bases stayed unmatched. Germline CDR1 and CDR2: SGHRS and YFSETQ. The CDR3 sequence: CASSWTGGTGELFF. The CDR3 DNA reads as TGCGCCAGCAGCTGGACAGGGGGCACCGGGGAGCTGTTTTTT.

The V and J genes are TRBV6-5 and TRBJ1-4, with a tentative D call TRBD1 (6 bases). V lost 4 bases and J 7 bases, leaving 19 bases between the germline ends. CDR3 size: 16 residues. Per germline, CDR1 MNHEY and CDR2 SVGAGI. The CDR3 here is CASSSPQAKGVEKLFF. CDR3 in DNA: TGTGCCAGCAGTTCGCCCCAGGCAAAGGGGGTTGAAAAACTGTTTTTT.

The gene calls are TRBV6-5 and TRBJ1-6, with D perhaps TRBD1 (5 bases). The CDR3 consists of 12 residues. CDR1 is MNHEY and CDR2 is SVGAGI in the germline V gene. The ends were cut back, 7 bases at V and 8 bases at J, with 9 bases in the middle. DNA of the CDR3: TGTGCCAGCATGACGGGGGATTCACCCCTCCACTTT. This encodes CASMTGDSPLHF.

CDR3 sequence reads: CATGGRDTEAFF. CDR3 DNA: TGTGCCACAGGGGGCAGGGACACTGAAGCTTTCTTT. This chain joins TRBV7-2 and TRBJ1-1; 8 bases agree with TRBD1. The CDR3 runs 12 residues. The junction had 4 bases not matched to a gene; V was cut back by 10 bases and J by 3 bases. Per the germline V gene, CDR1 is SGHTA and CDR2 is FQGNSA.

This clone was observed a single time. The rearrangement uses TRBV3-1 (or the pseudogene TRBV3-2) and TRBJ2-1; 9 nucleotides agree with TRBD2. Trimming removed 4 bases from V and 7 bases from J; junction bases left unmatched: 8. CDR1 and CDR2 from the germline V gene are LGHDT and YNNKEL (reference sequence). The CDR3 consists of 15 residues. In DNA form, the CDR3 reads TGTGCCAGCAGCCTCCGACTAGCGGTCATTAATGAGCAGTTCTTC. Translated: CASSLRLAVINEQFF.

V gene TRBV14 combines with J gene TRBJ1-1; TRBD1 aligns across 8 bases. The CDR3 has 17 residues. Looked up from germline, CDR1 is SGHDN and CDR2 is FVKESK. After removal of 3 bases from V and 3 bases from J, the junction contained 12 bases not matched to a gene. CDR3 sequence reads: CASSHTRRQGWDTEAFF. The CDR3 DNA reads TGTGCCAGCAGCCACACGAGAAGACAGGGGTGGGACACTGAAGCTTTCTTT.

In its sample, this clone was seen a few times. V gene TRBV6-6 combines with J gene TRBJ1-2; D call uncertain. This CDR3 has 14 amino acids. From germline, CDR1 is MNHNY and CDR2 SVGAGI (reference sequence). Trimming took off 6 bases at V and 2 bases at J, with 13 bases between the two ends. CDR3 sequence reads: CASRETELNYGYTF. For the CDR3, the DNA is TGTGCCAGCAGGGAGACGGAACTCAACTATGGCTACACCTTC.

In this sample, this clone turned up a few times. The chain carries TRBV19 and TRBJ2-1; TRBD2 matches at 14 bases. This CDR3 has 17 residues. Germline V gene data show CDR1 as LNHDA and CDR2 as SQIVND (reference sequence). With V trimmed by 1 base and J by 5 bases, 4 bases remained unmatched. This chain's CDR3 is CASSIGTTSGRDNEQFF. CDR3 in DNA: TGTGCCAGTAGTATAGGAACGACTAGCGGGAGGGACAATGAGCAGTTCTTC.

The rearrangement joins TRBV10-3 to TRBJ2-6; 8 nucleotides line up with TRBD1. The V gene's germline CDR1 is ENHRY and CDR2 SYGVKD. Unmatched junction bases numbered 5, after V lost 3 bases and J lost 13 bases. CDR3 size: 13 residues. In DNA form, the CDR3 reads TGTGCCATCAGTGACGGACAGGGAAGGGTCCTGACTTTC. Translation gives CAISDGQGRVLTF.